This TCR beta chain originates from a study of blood T cells in healthy people across ages. Then a second PCR, running roughly 6 to 11 cycles, was carried out with a sample-barcoded 5' primer and a J-beta primer mix. TCRdb re-derived calls from the 5' RACE reads in MiXCR, one entry per CDR3 protein. The sample includes around 1,500,000 distinct CDR3 sequences, about 30% of them seen just once. Losses at the gene ends were 3 bases for V and 6 bases for J; bases not matched to a gene: 4. This CDR3 has 15 amino acids. Germline V gene sequence: CDR1 SGHRS, CDR2 YFSETQ. This clonotype was observed a handful of times. Its antigen remains unknown. Study-wide findings and caveats: The study found more naive CD4+ cells and higher diversity in long-lived than aged donors. Per million T cells, TCR beta diversity dropped roughly linearly as age increased. In the absence of known donor CMV status, changes in expanded clonotypes were possibly confounded.

Each of the donors had 8 to 10 milliliters of peripheral blood drawn into EDTA-treated Vacutainer tubes. The receptor was derived from a woman aged 25 to 39 in good health. The chain couples TRBV5-1 to TRBJ2-2; 11 bases are a match to TRBD1. Material for sequencing was blood. The CDR3 DNA sequence: TGCGCCAGCAGCTGGGACAGGGGGTTTTCCGGGGAGCTGTTTTTT. Protein sequence: CASSWDRGFSGELFF.